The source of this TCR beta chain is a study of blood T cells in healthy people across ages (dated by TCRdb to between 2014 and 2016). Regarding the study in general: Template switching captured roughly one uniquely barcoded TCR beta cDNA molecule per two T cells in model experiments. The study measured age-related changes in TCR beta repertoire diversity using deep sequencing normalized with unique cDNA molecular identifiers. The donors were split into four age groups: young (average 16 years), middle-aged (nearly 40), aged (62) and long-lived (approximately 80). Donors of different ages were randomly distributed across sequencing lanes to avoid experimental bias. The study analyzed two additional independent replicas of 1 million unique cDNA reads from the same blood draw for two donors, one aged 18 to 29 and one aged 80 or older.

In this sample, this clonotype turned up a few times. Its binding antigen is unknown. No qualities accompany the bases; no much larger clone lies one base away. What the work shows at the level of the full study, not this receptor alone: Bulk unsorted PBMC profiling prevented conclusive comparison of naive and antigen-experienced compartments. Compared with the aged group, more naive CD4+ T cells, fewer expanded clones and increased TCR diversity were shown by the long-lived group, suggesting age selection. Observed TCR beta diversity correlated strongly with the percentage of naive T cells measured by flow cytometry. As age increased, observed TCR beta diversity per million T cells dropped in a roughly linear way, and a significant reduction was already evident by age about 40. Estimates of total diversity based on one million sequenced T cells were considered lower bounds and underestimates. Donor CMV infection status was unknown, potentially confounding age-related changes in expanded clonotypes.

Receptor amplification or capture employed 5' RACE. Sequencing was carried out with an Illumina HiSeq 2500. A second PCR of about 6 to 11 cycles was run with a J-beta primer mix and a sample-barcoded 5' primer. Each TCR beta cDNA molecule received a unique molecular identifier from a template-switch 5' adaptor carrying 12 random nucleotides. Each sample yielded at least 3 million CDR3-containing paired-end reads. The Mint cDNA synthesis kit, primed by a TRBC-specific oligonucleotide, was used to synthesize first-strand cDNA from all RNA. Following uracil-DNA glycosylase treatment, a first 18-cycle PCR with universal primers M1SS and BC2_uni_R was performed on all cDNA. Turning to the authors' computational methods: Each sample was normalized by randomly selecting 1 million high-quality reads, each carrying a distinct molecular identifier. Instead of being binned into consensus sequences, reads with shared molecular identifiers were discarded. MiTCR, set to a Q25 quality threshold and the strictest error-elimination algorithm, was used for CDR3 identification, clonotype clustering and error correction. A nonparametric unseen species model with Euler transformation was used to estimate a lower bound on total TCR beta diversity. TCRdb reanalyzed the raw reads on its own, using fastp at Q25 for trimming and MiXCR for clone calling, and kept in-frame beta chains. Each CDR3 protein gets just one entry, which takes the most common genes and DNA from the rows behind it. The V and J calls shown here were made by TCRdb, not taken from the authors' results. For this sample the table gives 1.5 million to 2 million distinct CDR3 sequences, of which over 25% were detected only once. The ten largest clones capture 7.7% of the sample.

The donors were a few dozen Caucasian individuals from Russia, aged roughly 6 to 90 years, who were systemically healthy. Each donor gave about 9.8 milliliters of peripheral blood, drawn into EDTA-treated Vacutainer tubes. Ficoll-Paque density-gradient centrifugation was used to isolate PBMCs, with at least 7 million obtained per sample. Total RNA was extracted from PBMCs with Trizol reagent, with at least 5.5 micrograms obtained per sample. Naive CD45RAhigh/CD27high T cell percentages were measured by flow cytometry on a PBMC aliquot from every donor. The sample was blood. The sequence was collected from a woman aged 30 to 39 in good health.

The CDR3 corresponds to CASSQEASLGTEAFF. The DNA sequence is TGCGCCAGCAGCCAAGAGGCGAGTTTGGGCACTGAAGCTTTCTTT. The rearranged chain carries TRBV4-1 and TRBJ1-1, with an unclear D gene assignment. V is clipped by 0 bases and J by 4 bases, and the sequence between their germline boundaries is 12 bases long. The CDR3 runs 15 amino acids, cysteine and phenylalanine included. Only the CDR3 region is kept as DNA, spanning 45 bases read in frame from base 1. CDR1 MGHRA and CDR2 YSYEKL were looked up in the germline V gene.